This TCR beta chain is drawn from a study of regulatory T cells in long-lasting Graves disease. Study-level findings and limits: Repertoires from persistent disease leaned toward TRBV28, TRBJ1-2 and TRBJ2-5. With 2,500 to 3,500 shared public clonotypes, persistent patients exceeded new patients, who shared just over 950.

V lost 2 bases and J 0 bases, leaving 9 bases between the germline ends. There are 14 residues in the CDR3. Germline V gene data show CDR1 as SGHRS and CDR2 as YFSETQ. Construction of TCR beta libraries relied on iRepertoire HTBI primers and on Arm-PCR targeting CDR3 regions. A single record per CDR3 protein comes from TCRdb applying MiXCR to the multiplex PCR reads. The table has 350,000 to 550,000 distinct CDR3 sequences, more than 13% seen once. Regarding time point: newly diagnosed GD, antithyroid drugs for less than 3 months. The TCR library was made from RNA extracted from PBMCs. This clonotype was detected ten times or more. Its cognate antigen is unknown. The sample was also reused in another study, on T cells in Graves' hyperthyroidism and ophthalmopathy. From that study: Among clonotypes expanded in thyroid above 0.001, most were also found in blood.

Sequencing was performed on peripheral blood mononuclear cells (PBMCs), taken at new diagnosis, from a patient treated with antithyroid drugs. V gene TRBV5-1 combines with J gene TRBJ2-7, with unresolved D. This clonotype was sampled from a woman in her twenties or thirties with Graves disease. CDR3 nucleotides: TGCGCCAGCAGCTTAACCGTCGGCTCCTACGAGCAGTACTTC. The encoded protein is CASSLTVGSYEQYF.